This T cell receptor (beta chain) originates from a study of cytomegalovirus exposure and HLA in healthy donors. Study findings and constraints: Analyses of presence and absence presupposed an approximately uniform sequencing depth across donors. A likely sequencing artifact accounted for one observed cluster of highly shared sequence variants. Associated with cytomegalovirus, according to the listing, were around 160 TCR beta chains. TCR beta V- and J-gene trimming, according to a later analysis, was linked to a missense DCLRE1C variant.

The study ran its PCR with 60 Vbeta and 13 Jbeta primers. TCRdb's table, derived via immunoSEQ multiplex PCR, lists solely in-frame clones and lacks some. The sample yields about 85,000 clones, approximately 80% seen once. About this clone itself: What it recognizes is unknown.

V shed 0 bases and J shed 7 bases, with 10 bases lying between them. CDR3 length: 13 residues. The V gene's germline CDR1 is SGHDT and CDR2 YYEEEE. The sequence was collected from a woman in her forties or fifties in good health and CMV-seropositive. The sequenced sample was PBMCs. V usage is TRBV5-6 and J usage is TRBJ2-5; D not certain. CDR3 coding DNA: TGTGCCAGCAGCTTGGGGCTAGAAAGGACCCAGTACTTC. Its translation: CASSLGLERTQYF. Using reference TRBV5-6 and TRBJ2-5 for the parts outside the CDR3, the full variable domain is DAGVTQSPTHLIKTRGQQVTLRCSPKSGHDTVSWYQQALGQGPQFIFQYYEEEERQRGNFPDRFSGHQFPNYSSELNVNALLLGDSALYLCASSLGLERTQYFGPGTRLLVL.